The clone carrying this T cell receptor beta chain was counted at least ten times. The antigen is not known. These data originate in a study of CD8 T cells in ankylosing spondylitis. The TCR beta libraries were generated through quantitative 5'-RACE incorporating molecular barcodes. TCRdb passed the 5' RACE reads through MiXCR, listing each CDR3 protein once. The repertoire holds 100,000 to 150,000 distinct CDR3 sequences, with approximately 10% as singletons. V lost 1 base, J lost 1 base, and 2 bases stayed unmatched. The CDR3 length is 16 residues. Germline lookup yields CDR1 KGHDR and CDR2 SFDVKD. Broader study findings: Within ankylosing spondylitis blood, a TCR beta motif made up of roughly eight highly homologous variants appeared to be characteristic. Disease-linked clones were CD8+ and relatively rare in peripheral blood. Both synovial fluid and blood in reactive arthritis had previously been reported to carry some motif variants.

The sequence was collected from a female donor with ankylosing spondylitis or in good health (not recorded which). Input material: blood, either unsorted or a sorted T cell fraction (not recorded which). The V and J genes are TRBV24-1 and TRBJ2-2; the match to TRBD1 covers 7 bases. As DNA, the CDR3 is TGTGCCACCAGTGATTTAAGACAGGGGAACACCGGGGAGCTGTTTTTT. Amino acids: CATSDLRQGNTGELFF.